The 19 T cell receptor beta chains below all came from one sample that was sequenced in a study of Ad26.COV2.S vaccination and SARS-CoV-2 variants (dated by TCRdb to 2020 to 2023). Libraries were built with the immunoSEQ multiplex PCR assay. TCRdb stores this immuneACCESS table with in-frame sequences only. Part of the clones is absent; in the studies checked, under half of the shortfall reflects unresolved V genes, and no reason is known for the rest. This sample gives around 300,000 clones in total; 75% to 90% of them show up just once. The top ten clonotypes cover around a tenth of the sample. What the treatment or condition label conveys for this sample: 15 to 20 received Ad26.COV2.S at low or high dose, single or two shots; 5 received placebo; per-sample allocation not given. For vaccine and placebo recipients, repertoires were sequenced using samples collected on day 63 after the first injection.

Sequencing used peripheral blood, obtained in a trial of Ad26.COV2.S vaccine versus placebo. The receptors come from a person aged 18-60 years who received the Ad26.COV2.S COVID-19 vaccine or a placebo.

In DNA form, the CDR3 reads TGTGCCAGCAGTTACTTTGACACTCGCCAGGGTCAGCCCCAGCATTTT. It codes for CASSYFDTRQGQPQHF. The chain is built from TRBV6-2 or TRBV6-3 and TRBJ1-5; tentatively, D is TRBD1 (5 bases). V was cut by 1 base and J by 6 bases, with 16 bases left in between. The germline gives CDR1 MNHEY, CDR2 SVGEGT. The CDR3 is 16 residues long.

J is TRBJ1-4 and V is TRBV7-9; 7 positions agree with TRBD1. Germline V CDR1 and CDR2: SEHNR, FQNEAQ (reference sequence). V gave up 7 bases and J gave up 6 bases; unmatched junction bases: 11. This CDR3 is 15 amino acids long. The CDR3 bases are TGTGCCAGCATCGCTAAGGGGGCGACCCATGAAAAACTGTTTTTT. Residues: CASIAKGATHEKLFF. The full variable domain, completed using reference TRBV7-9 and TRBJ1-4, is DTGVSQNPRHKITKRGQNVTFRCDPISEHNRLYWYRQTLGQGPEFLTYFQNEAQLEKSRLLSDRFSAERPKGSFSTLEIQRTEQGDSAMYLCASIAKGATHEKLFFGSGTQLSVL.

The chain joins TRBV29-1 to TRBJ1-3; perhaps TRBD1 as D (6 bases). CDR3 size: 15 residues. Deletions cut 0 bases from V and 2 bases from J, with 11 bases between. Per germline, CDR1 SQVTM and CDR2 ANQGSEA. The CDR3: CSVEDGQKAGNTIYF. The CDR3, as DNA: TGCAGCGTTGAAGACGGACAGAAGGCTGGAAACACCATATATTTT. The whole variable domain, remainder taken from reference TRBV29-1 and TRBJ1-3, is SAVISQKPSRDICQRGTSLTIQCQVDSQVTMMFWYRQQPGQSLTLIATANQGSEATYESGFVIDKFPISRPNLTFSTLTVSNMSPEDSSIYLCSVEDGQKAGNTIYFGEGSWLTVV.

This chain joins TRBV29-1 and TRBJ1-1; TRBD1 is a possible D gene (5 bases). Germline V gene data show CDR1 as SQVTM and CDR2 as ANQGSEA. Trimming took off 4 bases at V and 4 bases at J, with 10 bases between the two ends. The CDR3 is 12 amino acids. The chain's CDR3 is CSVAGGTTEAFF. CDR3 sequence (DNA): TGCAGCGTTGCCGGGGGAACCACTGAAGCTTTCTTT. Looking up the rest from reference TRBV29-1 and TRBJ1-1 gives the full variable domain: SAVISQKPSRDICQRGTSLTIQCQVDSQVTMMFWYRQQPGQSLTLIATANQGSEATYESGFVIDKFPISRPNLTFSTLTVSNMSPEDSSIYLCSVAGGTTEAFFGQGTRLTVV.

This chain uses TRBV4-3 with TRBJ2-3, with 11 bases fitting TRBD2. CDR1 and CDR2 (germline): LGHNA, YSLEER. V shed 3 bases and J 4 bases; nucleotides not matched to a gene: 9. The CDR3 length is 17 residues. The CDR3 sequence is CASSHISGGAVADTQYF. The CDR3 DNA sequence: TGCGCCAGCAGCCATATTAGCGGGGGGGCGGTCGCAGATACGCAGTATTTT.

V usage is TRBV5-6 and J usage is TRBJ2-1; weak D call: TRBD2 (5 bases). Germline V lookup: CDR1 SGHDT, CDR2 YYEEEE. Trimming removed 4 bases from V and 0 bases from J, with 14 bases in between. The CDR3 has 16 residues. The chain's CDR3 is CASSNIAISSYNEQFF. The DNA of the CDR3 is TGTGCCAGCAGCAATATAGCGATCAGCTCCTACAATGAGCAGTTCTTC.

The sample holds one count of this clone. The chain joins TRBV4-1 to TRBJ2-5, with 9 bases that match TRBD1. CDR1 is MGHRA, CDR2 YSYEKL, per germline. With V trimmed by 1 base and J by 2 bases, 5 bases remained unmatched. The CDR3 consists of 16 residues. DNA of the CDR3: TGCGCCAGCAGCCAAGTCCGGGACAGGGTACAAGAGACCCAGTACTTC. Its protein product is CASSQVRDRVQETQYF.

This clone was seen a handful of times. This chain uses TRBV29-1 with TRBJ1-3, with TRBD1 matching 9 bases. This CDR3 is 15 amino acids long. The trim removed 3 bases at V and 0 bases at J, leaving 3 bases unmatched. CDR1 is SQVTM and CDR2 is ANQGSEA in the germline V gene. The CDR3 coding sequence is TGCAGCGTTGATCCGGGACAGGGCTCTGGAAACACCATATATTTT. Its protein is CSVDPGQGSGNTIYF.

The gene calls are TRBV19 and TRBJ2-1; a possible D gene is TRBD1 (5 bases). Looked up from germline, CDR1 is LNHDA and CDR2 is SQIVND (reference sequence). The CDR3 extends over 13 amino acids. Trimming shortened V by 2 bases and J by 3 bases, and 5 bases separated the two germline ends. CDR3 bases: TGTGCCAGTAGTATACAGGGCTACAATGAGCAGTTCTTC. Translated, it gives CASSIQGYNEQFF. The complete variable domain, with remaining parts taken from reference TRBV19 and TRBJ2-1, reads DGGITQSPKYLFRKEGQNVTLSCEQNLNHDAMYWYRQDPGQGLRLIYYSQIVNDFQKGDIAEGYSVSREKKESFPLTVTSAQKNPTAFYLCASSIQGYNEQFFGPGTRLTVL.

V is TRBV28 and J is TRBJ2-7, with D unresolved. The V and J ends lost 3 bases and 2 bases respectively, with 8 bases between them. This CDR3 spans 13 amino acids. Germline CDR1 MDHEN, CDR2 SYDVKM. The CDR3 loop is CASSLYSTYEQYF. The DNA of the CDR3 is TGTGCCAGCAGTTTGTACAGTACCTACGAGCAGTACTTC.

This clone was detected a few times. V usage is TRBV18 and J usage is TRBJ2-7, with 11 positions matching TRBD2. Germline values: CDR1 KGHSH, CDR2 LQKENI. Trimming cost V 3 bases and J 4 bases; bases outside gene matches: 8. CDR3 length equals 16 residues. In nucleotides, the CDR3 is TGTGCCAGCTCACCCCGTGGGGCTAGCGGGAGGTACGAGCAGTACTTC. This gives the protein CASSPRGASGRYEQYF. The full variable domain, completed using reference TRBV18 and TRBJ2-7, is NAGVMQNPRHLVRRRGQEARLRCSPMKGHSHVYWYRQLPEEGLKFMVYLQKENIIDESGMPKERFSAEFPKEGPSILRIQQVVRGDSAAYFCASSPRGASGRYEQYFGPGTRLTVT.

The CDR3, as DNA: TGTGCCAGCAGCCCCGGGATATATAGCAATCAGCCCCAGCATTTT. It yields the protein CASSPGIYSNQPQHF. The chain combines TRBV3-1 (or the pseudogene TRBV3-2) with TRBJ1-5; unclear D gene. Germline V gene sequence: CDR1 LGHDT, CDR2 YNNKEL (reference sequence). Deletions cut 4 bases from V and 0 bases from J, with 10 bases between. CDR3 length: 15 amino acids.

The chain uses TRBV6-5 and TRBJ1-2, with D perhaps matching TRBD1 (6 bases). The CDR3 sequence is 12 residues long. Looked up from germline, CDR1 is MNHEY and CDR2 is SVGAGI. V shed 10 bases and J shed 6 bases, with 15 bases lying between them. CDR3 sequence reads: CANQTGRDGYTF. The CDR3 nucleotides read TGTGCCAACCAAACAGGGCGGGATGGCTACACCTTC.

Concerning this clone itself: A read error may produce the germline difference seen at one junction end. V and J are TRBV7-8 and TRBJ2-4; 7 bases are a match to TRBD1. The CDR3 extends over 13 amino acids. CDR1 is SGHVS, CDR2 FQNEAQ, per germline. The CDR3 DNA sequence: TGTGCCAGCAGCTTAGGAATGGGGACAGTCCAGCTCTTC. Its translation is CASSLGMGTVQLF.

The chain uses TRBV7-6 and TRBJ2-5; no clear D gene. The CDR3 spans 13 residues. Between the trimmed V and J ends, which lost 4 bases and 5 bases, there was a span of 11 bases. Germline CDR1 and CDR2: SGHVS and FNYEAQ. The CDR3 DNA follows: TGTGCCAGCAGCTCGGGCGTAGAGGAGACCCAGTACTTC. Its translation is CASSSGVEETQYF.

The chain employs TRBV13 and TRBJ2-2; 8 positions agree with TRBD1. The CDR3 totals 15 residues. V gave up 5 bases and J gave up 6 bases; unmatched junction bases: 8. Germline CDR1 PRHDT, CDR2 FYEKMQ (reference sequence). The CDR3 bases are TGTGCCAGCAGCGGTCGGACAGGGTGGGCCGGGGAGCTGTTTTTT. Protein product: CASSGRTGWAGELFF.

The genes are TRBV2 and TRBJ1-2; D unclear. V lost 4 bases, J lost 7 bases, and 16 bases lay in between. The germline V gene encodes CDR1 SNHLY and CDR2 FYNNEI. The CDR3 runs to 14 residues. In DNA form, the CDR3 reads TGTGCCAGCAGTGGTAAAGGGCTGAGAATTGGCTACACCTTC. Amino acid sequence: CASSGKGLRIGYTF.

The chain combines TRBV7-2 with TRBJ2-7, with 10 positions matching TRBD2. The junction had 8 bases not matched to a gene; V was cut back by 3 bases and J by 0 bases. This CDR3 comprises 17 residues. Germline V gene data show CDR1 as SGHTA and CDR2 as FQGNSA. CDR3 region: CASSFHSASGSSYEQYF. CDR3 coding DNA: TGTGCCAGCAGCTTTCATTCTGCTAGCGGGAGCTCCTACGAGCAGTACTTC. Looking up the rest from reference TRBV7-2 and TRBJ2-7 gives the full variable domain: GAGVSQSPSNKVTEKGKDVELRCDPISGHTALYWYRQSLGQGLEFLIYFQGNSAPDKSGLPSDRFSAERTGGSVSTLTIQRTQQEDSAVYLCASSFHSASGSSYEQYFGPGTRLTVT.

CDR3 loop: CASSFPAAPLNYGYTF. Written as DNA, the CDR3 is TGTGCCAGCAGTTTCCCTGCGGCCCCCCTAAACTATGGCTACACCTTC. The chain has TRBV28 and TRBJ1-2; D uncertain. Germline V gives CDR1 MDHEN, CDR2 SYDVKM. V was trimmed by 3 bases and J by 2 bases, leaving 16 bases between them. The CDR3 has 16 amino acids.